Below, 25 T cell receptor beta chains from the same sample are listed, as sequenced in a study of circulating and synovial CD4+ cells in juvenile arthritis. Profiling relied on immunoSEQ multiplex PCR, and the TCRdb table lists in-frame clones only, not all of them. The sample carries tens of thousands of clones, about 95% recorded once. Sequencing was performed on CD4+ T cells from blood. The receptor source for this set is a human donor with juvenile idiopathic arthritis.

This chain links TRBV6-4 with TRBJ2-1; 11 bases agree with TRBD2. The CDR3 is 15 residues long. The germline CDR1 and CDR2 sequences are MRHNA and SNTAGT. The J segment lost 10 bases and the V segment lost 2 bases, leaving 7 bases of the junction unmatched. CDR3 nucleotides: TGTGCCAGCAGTGACCGACTAGCGGGGACCGGGGAGCAGTTCTTC. This encodes CASSDRLAGTGEQFF.

The chain recombines TRBV5-5 with TRBJ2-7; D perhaps matches TRBD2 (5 bases). Trimming removed 7 bases from V and 5 bases from J, with 19 bases in between. In germline, CDR1 is SGHKS, CDR2 YYEKEE (reference sequence). CDR3 length: 14 amino acids. DNA of the CDR3: TGTGCCAGCTGGCCGATGGAGCGGCCAGACGAGCAGTACTTC. Amino acids: CASWPMERPDEQYF.

The chain employs TRBV30 and TRBJ1-1, with D maybe TRBD1 (6 bases). Trimming pared 5 bases from V and 1 base from J, leaving 23 bases between. Germline loops: CDR1 GTSNPN, CDR2 SVGIG (reference sequence). The length of the CDR3 is 17 residues. CDR3 DNA sequence: TGTGCCTGGGGAGGGGGGGGTCCAGGGTCAGGGAACACTGAAGCTTTCTTT. Amino acids: CAWGGGGPGSGNTEAFF.

The chain links TRBV5-1 to TRBJ2-3, with 11 nucleotides matching TRBD2. J lost 2 bases, V lost 4 bases, and 6 bases had no gene match. This CDR3 is built from 16 residues. Germline V gene sequence: CDR1 SGHRS, CDR2 YFSETQ. CDR3 region: CASSTGLAGLTDTQYF. The CDR3 DNA reads TGCGCCAGCAGCACCGGACTAGCGGGTCTCACAGATACGCAGTATTTT.

The rearrangement uses TRBV28 and TRBJ2-5, with 11 positions matching TRBD2. Unmatched junction bases numbered 9, after V lost 4 bases and J lost 2 bases. In germline, CDR1 is MDHEN, CDR2 SYDVKM. This CDR3 contains 17 residues. The CDR3 protein is CASSWTSGPLPQETQYF. The CDR3 nucleotides are TGTGCCAGCAGTTGGACTAGCGGGCCTCTGCCACAAGAGACCCAGTACTTC.

The genes are TRBV21-1 and TRBJ1-1; the table's D call, TRBD1, was not checked against the DNA. TRBV21-1 is recorded as a pseudogene. This CDR3 comprises 18 residues. The CDR3 here is CASPFRYQHTNRNTEAFF. The CDR3 region has the DNA TGTGCCAGCCCGTTTCGGTACCAGCATACCAACAGAAACACTGAAGCTTTCTTT.

V usage is TRBV1 and J usage is TRBJ1-2; TRBD1 reflects the table's D call only, with no check against the DNA. TRBV1 is noted as a pseudogene. The CDR3 spans 15 residues. The CDR3 DNA follows: TGCACCAGCAGACTCTTCACAGGCGCTAACTATGGCTACACCTTC. It encodes CTSRLFTGANYGYTF.

The chain is built from TRBV6-1 and TRBJ1-2; D unclear. Looked up from germline, CDR1 is MNHNS and CDR2 is SASEGT. The CDR3 consists of 15 residues. V lost 2 bases and J 2 bases, leaving 12 bases between the germline ends. For the CDR3, the DNA is TGTGCCAGCAGTGAACGAAACACCCAGAACTATGGCTACACCTTC. Translation: CASSERNTQNYGYTF.

The rearrangement uses TRBV29-1 and TRBJ2-3; D may be TRBD2 (6 bases). V was shortened by 7 bases and J by 5 bases, with 25 bases between the two germline ends. This CDR3 is 16 amino acids long. CDR1 is SQVTM, CDR2 ANQGSEA, per germline. As DNA, the CDR3 is TGCAGCGGGAAGGACTGGGGGACTCCCGCGGAAGATACGCAGTATTTT. This codes for CSGKDWGTPAEDTQYF.

This chain connects TRBV5-4 to TRBJ1-1; no clear D. CDR3 length: 13 residues. CDR1 and CDR2 (germline): SGHNT, YYREEE (reference sequence). Trimming took off 0 bases at V and 0 bases at J, with 3 bases between the two ends. The CDR3 DNA reads as TGTGCCAGCAGCTTGGGGCTGAACACTGAAGCTTTCTTT. Protein sequence: CASSLGLNTEAFF.

The chain couples TRBV2 to TRBJ1-5, with TRBD1 as a possible D gene (5 bases). CDR1 is SNHLY and CDR2 is FYNNEI in the germline V gene. The CDR3 loop spans 14 amino acids. V lost 1 base to trimming and J lost 6 bases, with 10 bases between them. The CDR3 is CASSEGGGSQPQHF. DNA for the CDR3: TGTGCCAGCAGTGAAGGGGGGGGAAGTCAGCCCCAGCATTTT.

V gene TRBV6-6 combines with J gene TRBJ1-2; a possible D gene is TRBD1 (6 bases). The V gene's germline CDR1 is MNHNY and CDR2 SVGAGI (reference sequence). The CDR3 length is 14 residues. V was shortened by 2 bases and J by 5 bases, with 12 bases between the two germline ends. The CDR3 loop is CASSYEGVGYGYTF. In nucleotides, the CDR3 is TGTGCCAGCAGTTACGAGGGGGTGGGATATGGCTACACCTTC.

The chain has TRBV5-1 and TRBJ2-3, with 7 bases matching TRBD1. The CDR3 extends over 14 amino acids. Trimming cost V 6 bases and J 4 bases; bases outside gene matches: 8. Germline-derived CDR1 and CDR2 are SGHRS and YFSETQ. CDR3 sequence reads: CASTGQVASDTQYF. The CDR3 nucleotides are TGCGCCAGCACCGGACAGGTCGCGTCAGATACGCAGTATTTT.

The chain uses TRBV6-1 and TRBJ1-2; no reliable D call. The ends were cut back, 5 bases at V and 1 base at J, with 8 bases in the middle. Per germline, CDR1 MNHNS and CDR2 SASEGT. There are 13 residues in the CDR3. CDR3: CASSKTDNYGYTF. The CDR3 nucleotides are TGTGCCAGCAGTAAGACTGATAACTATGGCTACACCTTC.

This clone was counted a single time. The rearrangement links TRBV29-1 to TRBJ2-3; TRBD1 agrees at 8 bases. There are 13 residues in the CDR3. Trimming cost V 6 bases and J 4 bases; bases outside gene matches: 6. Germline assignment: CDR1 SQVTM and CDR2 ANQGSEA. This CDR3 reads CSVRTGIADTQYF. The CDR3 nucleotides are TGCAGCGTGCGGACAGGGATCGCAGATACGCAGTATTTT.

This clone came up once. The chain joins TRBV7-6 to TRBJ2-1, with 14 bases fitting TRBD2. CDR3 length: 18 amino acids. Unmatched junction bases numbered 12, after V lost 5 bases and J lost 6 bases. Germline V lookup: CDR1 SGHVS, CDR2 FNYEAQ. CDR3 sequence: CASSLRSTSGGARNEQFF. Here the CDR3 DNA reads TGTGCCAGCAGCCTCCGTTCGACTAGCGGGGGGGCCCGCAATGAGCAGTTCTTC.

This clone was found once. This chain joins TRBV7-9 and TRBJ2-5; 13 bases fit TRBD2. Losses at the gene ends were 5 bases for V and 2 bases for J; bases not matched to a gene: 8. The CDR3 is 17 amino acids. CDR1 is SEHNR and CDR2 is FQNEAQ in the germline V gene (reference sequence). CDR3: CASSLGLAGQGQETQYF. CDR3 bases: TGTGCCAGCAGCCTGGGACTAGCGGGACAAGGGCAAGAGACCCAGTACTTC.

J is TRBJ1-1 and V is TRBV19; 8 nucleotides line up with TRBD1. Unmatched junction bases numbered 13, after V lost 3 bases and J lost 4 bases. The CDR3 contains 17 residues. CDR1 and CDR2 from the germline V gene are LNHDA and SQIVND (reference sequence). The CDR3 sequence: CASSIPRDRHISTEAFF. CDR3 sequence (DNA): TGTGCCAGTAGTATCCCCCGGGACAGGCATATTTCCACTGAAGCTTTCTTT.

This chain links TRBV2 with TRBJ1-1; 8 nucleotides align to TRBD1. Looked up from germline, CDR1 is SNHLY and CDR2 is FYNNEI. Trimming cost V 1 base and J 10 bases; bases outside gene matches: 5. CDR3 length equals 13 residues. In DNA, the CDR3 is TGTGCCAGCAGTGAAGAAGGACAGGGACGAGCTTTCTTT. This sequence encodes CASSEEGQGRAFF.

The chain uses TRBV30 and TRBJ1-4; the D is unclear. Germline V gene lookup returns CDR1 GTSNPN and CDR2 SVGIG (reference sequence). V was pared by 2 bases and J by 10 bases, with 17 bases between. This CDR3 has 14 amino acids. CDR3 loop: CAWSFGREGGKLFF. The CDR3 DNA reads as TGTGCCTGGAGTTTCGGTAGGGAGGGCGGAAAACTGTTTTTT.

The rearrangement joins TRBV2 to TRBJ1-2, with D tentatively TRBD1 (5 bases). Trimming removed 6 bases at V and 10 bases at J, with 18 bases between. The CDR3 sequence is 13 residues long. The germline V gene encodes CDR1 SNHLY and CDR2 FYNNEI. The CDR3 DNA sequence: TGTGCCAGCAGGGCGGGAGTCGGGGGAGACTACACCTTC. It is translated as CASRAGVGGDYTF.

The J gene is TRBJ2-7, the V gene TRBV6-1; maybe TRBD2 (5 bases). The V gene lost 6 bases and the J gene lost 4 bases, with 13 bases spanning the gap. The CDR3 contains 13 residues. Germline V lookup: CDR1 MNHNS, CDR2 SASEGT. The DNA for the CDR3 is TGTGCCAGCAGCCTAGCTGGACCATACGAGCAGTACTTC. Translating it yields CASSLAGPYEQYF.

This clone was observed once. The chain employs TRBV5-1 and TRBJ2-3; 7 positions match TRBD2. Germline V gives CDR1 SGHRS, CDR2 YFSETQ. The junction had 9 bases not matched to a gene; V was cut back by 0 bases and J by 2 bases. CDR3 length: 17 residues. As DNA, the CDR3 is TGCGCCAGCAGCTTGGTACCTCCGGGGGGACCCACAGATACGCAGTATTTT. It codes for CASSLVPPGGPTDTQYF.

This rearrangement joins TRBV9 to TRBJ2-1, with a possible D match to TRBD2 (6 bases). Germline CDR1 SGDLS, CDR2 YYNGEE. This CDR3 region has 13 residues. V lost 4 bases, J lost 10 bases, and 15 bases lay in between. DNA for the CDR3: TGTGCCAGCAGCTCCCGACTAGGTCAAGAGCAGTTCTTC. It encodes CASSSRLGQEQFF.

In the case of this clone: The junction and the germline gene differ at one end; a read error may be behind it. The same CDR3 also results from other DNA sequences found in this sample. The DNA for the CDR3 is TGTGCCACTGAACAGGGCACGAATTCCCCCCTCCACTTT. Translation: CATEQGTNSPLHF. This rearrangement joins TRBV2 to TRBJ1-6; TRBD1 is a possible D gene (6 bases). This CDR3 region has 13 residues. Germline V gives CDR1 SNHLY, CDR2 FYNNEI.